This TCR beta chain was sequenced during a study of blood T cells in healthy people across ages. The table lists this clonotype with many counts. It was about 10 milliliters of peripheral blood that were drawn from each donor. PCR was performed a second time for about 6 to 12 cycles using a sample-barcoded 5' primer and a J-beta primer mix. A tag from a template-switch adaptor with 12 random nucleotides marked each cDNA molecule. TCRdb passed the 5' RACE reads through MiXCR, listing each CDR3 protein once. The sample yields 650,000 to 800,000 distinct CDR3 sequences, about 51% seen once. The CDR3 totals 13 residues. CDR1 SEHNR and CDR2 FQNEAQ come from the germline V gene (reference sequence). V was pared by 4 bases and J by 4 bases, with 10 bases between.

This rearrangement joins TRBV7-9 to TRBJ2-5; weak D call: TRBD1 (6 bases). The sequence derives from a woman of 80 years or more in good health. The sequenced sample consisted of blood. The CDR3 reads CASSSLGGETQYF. DNA of the CDR3: TGTGCCAGCAGCTCTCTAGGGGGAGAGACCCAGTACTTC.